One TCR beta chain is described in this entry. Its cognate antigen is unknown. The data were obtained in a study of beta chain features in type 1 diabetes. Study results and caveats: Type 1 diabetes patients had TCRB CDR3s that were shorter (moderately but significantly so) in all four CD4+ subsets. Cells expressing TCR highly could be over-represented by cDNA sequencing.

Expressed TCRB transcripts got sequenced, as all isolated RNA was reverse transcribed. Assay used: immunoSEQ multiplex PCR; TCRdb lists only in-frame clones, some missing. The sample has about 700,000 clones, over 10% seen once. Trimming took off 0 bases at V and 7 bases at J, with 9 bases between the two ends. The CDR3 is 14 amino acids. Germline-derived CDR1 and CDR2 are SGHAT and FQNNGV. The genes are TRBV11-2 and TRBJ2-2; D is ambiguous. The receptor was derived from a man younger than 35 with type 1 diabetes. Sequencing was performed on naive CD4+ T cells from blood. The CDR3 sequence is CASSLDGWIGELFF. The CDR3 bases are TGTGCCAGCAGCTTAGACGGCTGGATCGGGGAGCTGTTTTTT. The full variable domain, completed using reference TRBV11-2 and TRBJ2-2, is EAGVAQSPRYKIIEKRQSVAFWCNPISGHATLYWYQQILGQGPKLLIQFQNNGVVDDSQLPKDRFSAERLKGVDSTLKIQPAKLEDSAVYLCASSLDGWIGELFFGEGSRLTVL.